The 30 T cell receptor beta chains below come from one sample, sequenced in a study of cytomegalovirus exposure and HLA in healthy donors. PCR used 60 Vbeta primers and 13 Jbeta primers. Clones were read by immunoSEQ multiplex PCR, and TCRdb kept only the in-frame ones, dropping some. In the table there are over 95,000 clones, roughly 69% of which are singletons. The source material was PBMCs. The receptors originated from a human donor in good health.

The rearrangement joins TRBV6-5 to TRBJ2-2, with D tentatively TRBD2 (5 bases). V lost 2 bases, J lost 1 base, and 5 bases lay in between. CDR1 is MNHEY, CDR2 SVGAGI, per germline. The CDR3 runs 14 residues. CDR3 amino acids: CASSYGLNTGELFF. The CDR3, as DNA: TGTGCCAGCAGTTACGGACTGAACACCGGGGAGCTGTTTTTT.

V and J are TRBV4-2 and TRBJ2-7; D is unclear. CDR1 is LGHNA and CDR2 is YNFKEQ in the germline V gene. This CDR3 is 14 amino acids long. V lost 3 bases and J 3 bases, leaving 12 bases between the germline ends. For the CDR3, the DNA is TGTGCCAGCAGCCACCAACTTACTGACTACGAGCAGTACTTC. Amino acid sequence: CASSHQLTDYEQYF.

The chain has TRBV6-6 and TRBJ2-3, with D perhaps TRBD2 (6 bases). Germline CDR1 is MNHNY and CDR2 is SVGAGI (reference sequence). CDR3 length: 12 residues. The V end lost 11 bases, the J end lost 2 bases, and 11 bases lay between the germline ends. The CDR3 nucleotides are TGTGCCGGAGGGGCGTTCACAGATACGCAGTATTTT. Its translation is CAGGAFTDTQYF.

The chain recombines TRBV4-1 with TRBJ1-4, with a weak D call TRBD1 (5 bases). CDR3 length: 14 amino acids. Germline CDR1 reads MGHRA; CDR2 reads YSYEKL. Trimming removed 5 bases at V and 5 bases at J, with 12 bases between. CDR3 nucleotide sequence: TGCGCCAGCAGCGCGGGATGGGGCAATGAAAAACTGTTTTTT. It is translated as CASSAGWGNEKLFF.

This clone was observed a few times. This chain connects TRBV5-8 to TRBJ1-5, with 11 bases lining up with TRBD1. The junction had 2 bases not matched to a gene; V was cut back by 0 bases and J by 3 bases. The germline gives CDR1 SGHTS, CDR2 YDEGEE. The CDR3 is 16 amino acids. In DNA, the CDR3 is TGTGCCAGCAGCTTGGGGGACAGGGGGATCAATCAGCCCCAGCATTTT. Translating it yields CASSLGDRGINQPQHF. Drawing the rest from reference TRBV5-8 and TRBJ1-5, the complete variable domain is EAGVTQSPTHLIKTRGQQATLRCSPISGHTSVYWYQQALGLGLQFLLWYDEGEERNRGNFPPRFSGRQFPNYSSELNVNALELEDSALYLCASSLGDRGINQPQHFGDGTRLSIL.

This chain's CDR3 is CASSEGLAGGRDTGELFF. In DNA form, the CDR3 reads TGTGCCAGCAGTGAGGGTCTAGCGGGAGGTAGGGACACCGGGGAGCTGTTTTTT. The chain carries TRBV2 and TRBJ2-2, with 11 bases lining up with TRBD2. The CDR3 consists of 18 residues. Germline V gene data show CDR1 as SNHLY and CDR2 as FYNNEI. V lost 3 bases, J lost 3 bases, and 9 bases stayed unmatched. Using reference TRBV2 and TRBJ2-2 for the parts outside the CDR3, the full variable domain is EPEVTQTPSHQVTQMGQEVILRCVPISNHLYFYWYRQILGQKVEFLVSFYNNEISEKSEIFDDQFSVERPDGSNFTLKIRSTKLEDSAMYFCASSEGLAGGRDTGELFFGEGSRLTVL.

The chain recombines TRBV27 with TRBJ1-1; 7 bases are shared with TRBD1. This CDR3 has 14 amino acids. Germline CDR1 is MNHEY and CDR2 is SMNVEV (reference sequence). The V and J ends lost 1 base and 8 bases, in that order; junction bases with no gene match: 7. The CDR3 DNA sequence: TGTGCCAGCAGTTTATTCTCGACAGGGCCCGAAGCTTTCTTT. Protein: CASSLFSTGPEAFF.

The rearrangement links TRBV29-1 to TRBJ1-2; D remains unclear. The CDR3 is 16 residues long. The germline CDR1 and CDR2 sequences are SQVTM and ANQGSEA. Trimming cost V 0 bases and J 3 bases, with 17 bases left between them. CDR3 loop: CSVEEPGGRSYYGYTF. The CDR3 region has the DNA TGCAGCGTTGAAGAACCAGGAGGCAGATCGTACTATGGCTACACCTTC.

This clone was seen a handful of times. The rearrangement uses TRBV5-6 and TRBJ2-5; TRBD2 matches 8 bases. This CDR3 is built from 14 residues. Germline V CDR1 and CDR2: SGHDT, YYEEEE. The V segment lost 0 bases and the J segment 5 bases; nucleotides outside the gene matches: 3. CDR3 region: CASSLGTSTETQYF. The CDR3 DNA reads as TGTGCCAGCAGCTTGGGGACTAGCACGGAGACCCAGTACTTC.

On this clone itself: At one end the junction does not follow the germline gene, possibly because of a read error. J is TRBJ2-5 and V is TRBV2; D may be TRBD2 (6 bases). The CDR3 is made up of 15 amino acids. Germline V gene data show CDR1 as SNHLY and CDR2 as FYNNEI. The CDR3 spells CASREDLGGRETQYF. The DNA for the CDR3 is TGTGCCAGCAGAGAAGACCTGGGGGGTCGAGAGACCCAGTACTTC.

The chain has TRBV5-4 and TRBJ2-5, with TRBD2 matching 7 bases. The CDR3 sequence is 16 residues long. The V gene end was trimmed by 4 bases and the J gene end by 4 bases; junction bases not matched to a gene: 13. Germline CDR1 reads SGHNT; CDR2 reads YYREEE (reference sequence). The CDR3 region is CASSLRLVGGPETQYF. DNA for the CDR3: TGTGCCAGCAGCCTACGGCTGGTGGGAGGGCCAGAGACCCAGTACTTC.

Of note for this clone: The same CDR3 arises from other DNA sequences in this sample as well. The rearrangement joins TRBV9 to TRBJ1-6, with D possibly TRBD1 on 5 matching bases. CDR1 is SGDLS and CDR2 is YYNGEE in the germline V gene. The V end lost 1 base, the J end lost 9 bases, and 11 bases lay between the germline ends. The length of the CDR3 is 14 residues. CDR3 nucleotide sequence: TGTGCCAGCAGCGTACAGGGCATGGGTTCACCCCTCCACTTT. It codes for CASSVQGMGSPLHF. The whole variable domain, filled in from reference TRBV9 and TRBJ1-6, reads DSGVTQTPKHLITATGQRVTLRCSPRSGDLSVYWYQQSLDQGLQFLIQYYNGEERAKGNILERFSAQQFPDLHSELNLSSLELGDSALYFCASSVQGMGSPLHFGNGTRLTVT.

This chain uses TRBV19 with TRBJ2-6; the match to TRBD1 covers 7 bases. The CDR3 covers 15 residues. V was pared by 5 bases and J by 1 base, with 2 bases of the junction left unmatched. Germline CDR1 LNHDA, CDR2 SQIVND (reference sequence). The CDR3 DNA reads TGTGCCAGTAGTGAGGGGGCTTCTGGGGCCAACGTCCTGACTTTC. Amino acid sequence: CASSEGASGANVLTF.

On this clone itself: The germline gene is not matched at one end of the junction; a read error may be the cause. V gene TRBV27 combines with J gene TRBJ2-2, with a tentative D call TRBD2 (5 bases). The CDR3 spans 12 residues. Germline assignment: CDR1 MNHEY and CDR2 SMNVEV (reference sequence). The CDR3 region has the DNA TGTGCCAGCAGCCAACGTATCGGGGAGCTGTTCTTT. It specifies CASSQRIGELFF.

The chain combines TRBV5-1 with TRBJ1-3; TRBD1 is a possible D gene (6 bases). Looked up from germline, CDR1 is SGHRS and CDR2 is YFSETQ. CDR3 size: 16 residues. Trimming removed 0 bases from V and 0 bases from J, with 10 bases in between. This CDR3 is CASSLEQGISGNTIYF. CDR3 DNA sequence: TGCGCCAGCAGCTTGGAACAGGGAATCTCTGGAAACACCATATATTTT. The whole variable domain, remainder taken from reference TRBV5-1 and TRBJ1-3, is KAGVTQTPRYLIKTRGQQVTLSCSPISGHRSVSWYQQTPGQGLQFLFEYFSETQRNKGNFPGRFSGRQFSNSRSEMNVSTLELGDSALYLCASSLEQGISGNTIYFGEGSWLTVV.

The rearrangement uses TRBV30 and TRBJ2-3; no firm D call. Trimming took 6 bases from V and 5 from J, leaving 9 bases between them. Germline V CDR1 and CDR2: GTSNPN, SVGIG (reference sequence). The CDR3 is made up of 11 amino acids. CDR3 in DNA: TGTGCCTGCCGTCCGGTAGATACGCAGTATTTT. As protein: CACRPVDTQYF.

The gene calls are TRBV5-5 and TRBJ1-1; 7 bases fit TRBD1. CDR1 and CDR2 from the germline V gene are SGHKS and YYEKEE (reference sequence). CDR3 length: 15 residues. V shed 4 bases and J 2 bases; nucleotides not matched to a gene: 8. The CDR3 DNA reads as TGTGCCAGCAGCGCCGTCGGGACAGACAACACTGAAGCTTTCTTT. Its translation is CASSAVGTDNTEAFF. Filled out from reference TRBV5-5 and TRBJ1-1, the complete variable domain reads DAGVTQSPTHLIKTRGQQVTLRCSPISGHKSVSWYQQVLGQGPQFIFQYYEKEERGRGNFPDRFSARQFPNYSSELNVNALLLGDSALYLCASSAVGTDNTEAFFGQGTRLTVV.

This chain connects TRBV7-2 to TRBJ2-7; 7 bases are a match to TRBD1. V shed 4 bases and J 0 bases; nucleotides not matched to a gene: 0. Germline V gene lookup returns CDR1 SGHTA and CDR2 FQGNSA. This CDR3 has 13 amino acids. DNA of the CDR3: TGTGCCAGCAGCTGGGACAGCTCCTACGAGCAGTACTTC. It codes for CASSWDSSYEQYF. Variable domain in full (rest from reference TRBV7-2 and TRBJ2-7): GAGVSQSPSNKVTEKGKDVELRCDPISGHTALYWYRQSLGQGLEFLIYFQGNSAPDKSGLPSDRFSAERTGGSVSTLTIQRTQQEDSAVYLCASSWDSSYEQYFGPGTRLTVT.

This clone has a single count. The chain combines TRBV27 with TRBJ2-7; 11 bases match TRBD2. The germline V gene encodes CDR1 MNHEY and CDR2 SMNVEV (reference sequence). Unmatched junction bases numbered 8, after V lost 10 bases and J lost 3 bases. This CDR3 has 14 amino acids. CDR3 sequence: CATQRTSGLYEQYF. The CDR3 coding sequence is TGTGCCACCCAAAGGACTAGCGGGCTCTACGAGCAGTACTTC.

This clone appeared a few times. The chain couples TRBV6-5 to TRBJ1-1; D may be TRBD1 (6 bases). This CDR3 has 13 amino acids. The V gene lost 10 bases and the J gene lost 7 bases, with 19 bases spanning the gap. Germline V CDR1 and CDR2: MNHEY, SVGAGI. CDR3 in amino acids: CATQNPGGLEAFF. In DNA form, the CDR3 reads TGTGCCACCCAGAACCCTGGGGGCCTTGAAGCTTTCTTT.

The genes are TRBV5-6 and TRBJ1-1, with TRBD1 matching over 9 bases. CDR1 and CDR2 (germline): SGHDT, YYEEEE. After removal of 4 bases from V and 1 base from J, the junction contained 2 bases not matched to a gene. There are 14 residues in the CDR3. CDR3 region: CASSRDRANTEAFF. The CDR3 DNA sequence: TGTGCCAGCAGCCGGGACAGGGCGAACACTGAAGCTTTCTTT.

This clone was seen a handful of times. The chain joins TRBV2 to TRBJ1-1; TRBD1 is a possible D gene (6 bases). The CDR3 loop spans 14 amino acids. Germline V gives CDR1 SNHLY, CDR2 FYNNEI. The V end lost 6 bases, the J end lost 1 base, and 12 bases lay between the germline ends. CDR3 region: CASSQDSTNTEAFF. CDR3 bases: TGTGCCAGCAGCCAGGACAGTACGAACACTGAAGCTTTCTTT.

J is TRBJ2-3 and V is TRBV6-1; D is undetermined. Germline V gene sequence: CDR1 MNHNS, CDR2 SASEGT. The CDR3 length is 12 residues. V was shortened by 1 base and J by 8 bases, with 7 bases between the two germline ends. The CDR3 loop reads CASSEGTGTQYF. In DNA form, the CDR3 reads TGTGCCAGCAGTGAAGGTACGGGTACGCAGTATTTT.

The chain has TRBV9 and TRBJ2-1; 14 bases align to TRBD2. V lost 3 bases, J lost 15 bases, and 2 bases stayed unmatched. This CDR3 region has 12 residues. Germline values: CDR1 SGDLS, CDR2 YYNGEE. The CDR3 sequence: CASSGTSGRLFF. The CDR3, as DNA: TGTGCCAGCAGCGGGACTAGCGGGAGGTTGTTCTTC.

This chain joins TRBV9 and TRBJ2-3; the match to TRBD2 covers 8 bases. CDR3 length equals 17 residues. Germline CDR1 reads SGDLS; CDR2 reads YYNGEE. Losses at the gene ends were 0 bases for V and 3 bases for J; bases not matched to a gene: 9. In nucleotides, the CDR3 is TGTGCCAGCAGCGTAGGCCTTAGCGGGGTCGGGACAGATACGCAGTATTTT. Amino acids: CASSVGLSGVGTDTQYF.

About this clone itself: The identical CDR3 is also encoded by other nucleotide sequences in the sample. J is TRBJ2-3 and V is TRBV4-3; TRBD2 matches 7 bases. The germline V gene encodes CDR1 LGHNA and CDR2 YSLEER. There are 17 residues in the CDR3. V lost 1 base and J lost 1; bases outside the gene matches: 8. In DNA, the CDR3 is TGCGCCAGCAGCCAAGTCGGAGGTGGGGGGGGCACAGATACGCAGTATTTT. Protein: CASSQVGGGGGTDTQYF.

The rearrangement links TRBV10-3 to TRBJ2-7; possibly TRBD1 for D (6 bases). Germline V CDR1 and CDR2: ENHRY, SYGVKD. The CDR3 runs 13 residues. V was pared by 6 bases and J by 0 bases, with 9 bases between. The CDR3 here is CAIRDRSSYEQYF. In DNA, the CDR3 is TGTGCCATCAGGGACAGAAGCTCCTACGAGCAGTACTTC.

This clone was observed once. The chain couples TRBV4-3 to TRBJ1-2; the match to TRBD1 covers 10 bases. Trimming cost V 2 bases and J 13 bases; bases outside gene matches: 19. The germline V gene encodes CDR1 LGHNA and CDR2 YSLEER. The CDR3 has 17 amino acids. The DNA of the CDR3 is TGCGCCAGCAGCCAACACTACCGAACGGGACAGGGGAGTGGTGGCACCTTC. Protein: CASSQHYRTGQGSGGTF.

Only a few counts were recorded for this clone. The gene calls are TRBV2 and TRBJ1-5; TRBD1 matches at 12 bases. V was clipped by 6 bases and J by 4 bases; unmatched bases: 4. CDR1 is SNHLY, CDR2 FYNNEI, per germline. The CDR3 loop spans 15 amino acids. The CDR3 loop reads CASSQGQGANQPQHF. CDR3 nucleotides: TGTGCCAGCAGCCAGGGACAGGGGGCGAATCAGCCCCAGCATTTT.

This chain links TRBV28 with TRBJ1-4; 8 nucleotides match TRBD1. This CDR3 spans 18 amino acids. Germline CDR1 and CDR2: MDHEN and SYDVKM. Trimming took 2 bases from V and 5 from J; bases not matched to a gene: 13. The CDR3 nucleotides are TGTGCCAGCAGTTTACATCCAGGACAGGGCTTTGGAAATGAAAAACTGTTTTTT. This encodes CASSLHPGQGFGNEKLFF.